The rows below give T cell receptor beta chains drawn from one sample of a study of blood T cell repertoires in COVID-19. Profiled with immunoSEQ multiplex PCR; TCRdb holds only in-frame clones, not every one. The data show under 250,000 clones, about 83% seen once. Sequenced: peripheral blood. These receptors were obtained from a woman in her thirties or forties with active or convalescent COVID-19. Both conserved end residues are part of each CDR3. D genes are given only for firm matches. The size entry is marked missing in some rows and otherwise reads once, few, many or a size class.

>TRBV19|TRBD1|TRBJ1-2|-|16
CASSETGGPPNYGYTF
TGTGCCAGTAGTGAGACAGGGGGCCCCCCTAACTATGGCTACACCTTC
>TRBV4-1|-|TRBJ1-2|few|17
CASSPGIDRLRGMSYTF
TGCGCCAGCAGCCCTGGGATTGACAGGTTGAGGGGAATGAGCTACACCTTC
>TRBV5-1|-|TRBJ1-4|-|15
CASSLERGADEKLFF
TGCGCCAGCAGCTTGGAACGGGGGGCGGATGAAAAACTGTTTTTT
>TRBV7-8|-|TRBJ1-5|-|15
CASSIDRLLSQPQHF
TGTGCCAGCAGCATCGACAGACTTCTCAGCCAGCCCCAGCATTTT
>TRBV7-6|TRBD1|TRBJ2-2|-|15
CASFRQGFNTGELFF
TGTGCCAGCTTCAGACAGGGCTTCAACACCGGGGAGCTGTTTTTT
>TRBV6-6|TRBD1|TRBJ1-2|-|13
CAVLGQGTFGYTF
TGTGCCGTCCTAGGACAGGGGACTTTTGGCTACACCTTC
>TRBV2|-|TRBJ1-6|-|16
CASSERWGRDNSPLHF
TGTGCCAGCAGTGAAAGATGGGGGCGGGATAATTCACCCCTCCACTTT
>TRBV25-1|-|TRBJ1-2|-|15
CASSESTAPGYGYTF
TGTGCCAGCAGTGAGTCGACAGCCCCTGGCTATGGCTACACCTTC
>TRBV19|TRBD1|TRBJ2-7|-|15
CASSPPGTGSHEQYF
TGTGCCAGTAGTCCCCCCGGGACAGGGTCCCACGAGCAGTACTTC
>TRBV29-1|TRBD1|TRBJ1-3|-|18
CSVLSTGTGSVPWNTIYF
TGCAGCGTCTTGAGTACGGGGACAGGGTCAGTTCCTTGGAACACCATATATTTT
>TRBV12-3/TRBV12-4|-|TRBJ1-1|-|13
CASSLTENTEAFF
TGTGCCAGCAGTTTGACAGAAAACACTGAAGCTTTCTTT
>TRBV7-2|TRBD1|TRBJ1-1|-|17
CASSLRGTGGSYTEAFF
TGTGCCAGCAGCTTAAGAGGGACAGGGGGTTCGTACACTGAAGCTTTCTTT
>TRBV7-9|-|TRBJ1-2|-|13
CASSLARDYGYTF
TGTGCCAGCAGCTTAGCGCGGGACTATGGCTACACCTTC
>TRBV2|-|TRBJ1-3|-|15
CASREGRSSGNTIYF
TGTGCCAGCAGGGAGGGACGTAGCTCTGGAAACACCATATATTTT
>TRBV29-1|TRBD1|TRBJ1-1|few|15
CSVAGGQGIGTEAFF
TGCAGCGTTGCGGGGGGACAGGGAATAGGCACTGAAGCTTTCTTT
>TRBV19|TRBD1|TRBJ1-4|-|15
CASSINRGRAEKLFF
TGTGCCAGTAGTATTAACAGGGGGCGCGCTGAAAAACTGTTTTTT
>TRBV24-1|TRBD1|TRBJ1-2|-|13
CATTPGGNYGYTF
TGTGCCACCACCCCAGGGGGGAACTATGGCTACACCTTC
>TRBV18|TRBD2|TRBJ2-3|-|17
CASSPGGAGGSTDTQYF
TGTGCCAGCTCACCTGGTGGAGCGGGGGGAAGCACAGATACGCAGTATTTT
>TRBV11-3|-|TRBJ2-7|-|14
CASSLDYGNYEQYF
TGTGCCAGCAGCTTAGATTACGGGAACTACGAGCAGTACTTC
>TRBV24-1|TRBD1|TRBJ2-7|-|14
CATSDSDRGHEQYF
TGTGCCACCAGTGATTCCGACAGGGGGCACGAGCAGTACTTC
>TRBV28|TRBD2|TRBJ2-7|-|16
CASSFNSGGPRYEQYF
TGTGCCAGCAGTTTTAATAGCGGGGGGCCCCGCTACGAGCAGTACTTC
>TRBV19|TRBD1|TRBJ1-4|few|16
CASKRQGPATNEKLFF
TGTGCCAGTAAACGACAGGGGCCCGCAACTAATGAAAAACTGTTTTTT
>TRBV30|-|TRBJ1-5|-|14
CAWKGGGEGQPQHF
TGTGCCTGGAAAGGGGGGGGCGAGGGTCAGCCCCAGCATTTT
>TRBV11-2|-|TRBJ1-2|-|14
CASSLDPANYGYTF
TGTGCCAGCAGCTTAGATCCTGCTAACTATGGCTACACCTTC
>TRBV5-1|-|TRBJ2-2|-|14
CASSFDSNTGELFF
TGCGCCAGCAGCTTCGACAGCAACACCGGGGAGCTGTTTTTT
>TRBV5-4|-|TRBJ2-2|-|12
CASSLSGGELFF
TGTGCCAGCAGCTTGTCGGGCGGGGAGCTGTTTTTT
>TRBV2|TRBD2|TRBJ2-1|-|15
CASRRLAGGYNEQFF
TGTGCCAGCAGGAGACTAGCGGGGGGCTACAATGAGCAGTTCTTC
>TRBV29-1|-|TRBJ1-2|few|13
CSVDFWTSYGYTF
TGCAGCGTTGACTTTTGGACAAGCTATGGCTACACCTTC
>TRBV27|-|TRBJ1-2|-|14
CASSPLTGSYGYTF
TGTGCCAGCAGTCCCCTTACAGGGTCCTATGGCTACACCTTC
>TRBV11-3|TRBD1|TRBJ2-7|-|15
CASSRSGQGLNEQYF
TGTGCCAGCAGCCGATCTGGACAGGGTTTAAACGAGCAGTACTTC
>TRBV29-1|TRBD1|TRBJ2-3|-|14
CSGGTAISTDTQYF
TGCAGCGGTGGGACAGCTATTAGCACAGATACGCAGTATTTT
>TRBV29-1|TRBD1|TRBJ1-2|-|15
CSVEDRQGVSYGYTF
TGCAGCGTTGAAGATAGACAGGGGGTCAGCTATGGCTACACCTTC
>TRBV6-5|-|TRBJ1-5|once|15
CASSYYQDSNQPQHF
TGTGCCAGCAGTTACTACCAGGATAGCAATCAGCCCCAGCATTTT
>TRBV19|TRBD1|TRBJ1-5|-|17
CASSIVQGAGSNQPQHF
TGTGCCAGTAGTATAGTCCAGGGGGCAGGCAGCAATCAGCCCCAGCATTTT
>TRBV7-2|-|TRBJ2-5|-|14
CASSLDREKETQYF
TGTGCCAGCAGCTTAGACCGGGAGAAAGAGACCCAGTACTTC
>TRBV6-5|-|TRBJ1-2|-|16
CASSYSGLTAGGGYTF
TGTGCCAGCAGTTACTCTGGTTTAACAGCCGGTGGTGGCTACACCTTC
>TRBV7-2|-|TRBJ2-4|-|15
CASSLGMVQENIQYF
TGTGCCAGCAGCTTAGGCATGGTACAGGAAAACATTCAGTACTTC
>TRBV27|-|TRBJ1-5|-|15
CASRPGANSNQPQHF
TGTGCCAGCAGGCCAGGGGCAAATAGCAATCAGCCCCAGCATTTT
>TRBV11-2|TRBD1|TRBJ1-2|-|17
CASSLDSPTGALYGYTF
TGTGCCAGCAGCTTAGATTCCCCGACAGGGGCCTTATATGGCTACACCTTC
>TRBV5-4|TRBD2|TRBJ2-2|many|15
CASSPGTSPTGELFF
TGTGCCAGCAGCCCCGGGACTAGCCCCACCGGGGAGCTGTTTTTT
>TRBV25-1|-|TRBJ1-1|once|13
CASRVALHTEAFF
TGTGCCAGCAGGGTGGCTTTACACACTGAAGCTTTCTTT
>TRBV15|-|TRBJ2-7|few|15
CATSRTLSDSYEQYF
TGTGCCACCAGCAGGACCCTTAGCGATTCCTACGAGCAGTACTTC
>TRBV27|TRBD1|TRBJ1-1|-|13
CASRPNRGTEAFF
TGTGCCAGCAGACCGAACAGGGGAACTGAAGCTTTCTTT
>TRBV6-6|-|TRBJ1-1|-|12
CASSTANTEAFF
TGTGCCAGCAGCACAGCTAACACTGAAGCTTTCTTT
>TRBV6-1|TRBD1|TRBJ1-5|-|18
CASSDPGQGFNSNQPQHF
TGTGCCAGCAGTGATCCGGGACAGGGGTTTAATAGCAATCAGCCCCAGCATTTT